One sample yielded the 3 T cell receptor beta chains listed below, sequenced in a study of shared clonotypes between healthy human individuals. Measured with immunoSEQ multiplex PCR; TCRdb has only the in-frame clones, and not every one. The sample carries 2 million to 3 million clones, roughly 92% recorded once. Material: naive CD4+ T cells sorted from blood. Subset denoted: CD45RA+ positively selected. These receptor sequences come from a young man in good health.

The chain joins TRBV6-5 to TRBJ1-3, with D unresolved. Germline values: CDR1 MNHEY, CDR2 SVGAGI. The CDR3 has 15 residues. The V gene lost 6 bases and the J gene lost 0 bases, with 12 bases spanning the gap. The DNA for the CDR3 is TGTGCCAGCAGCCGAGGACGGGACTCTGGAAACACCATATATTTT. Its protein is CASSRGRDSGNTIYF.

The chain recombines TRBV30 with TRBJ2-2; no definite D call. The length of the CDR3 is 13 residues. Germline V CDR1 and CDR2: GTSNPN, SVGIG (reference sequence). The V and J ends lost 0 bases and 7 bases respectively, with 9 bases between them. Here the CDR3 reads CAWSVTGDGELFF. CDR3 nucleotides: TGTGCCTGGAGTGTAACGGGCGACGGGGAGCTGTTTTTT.

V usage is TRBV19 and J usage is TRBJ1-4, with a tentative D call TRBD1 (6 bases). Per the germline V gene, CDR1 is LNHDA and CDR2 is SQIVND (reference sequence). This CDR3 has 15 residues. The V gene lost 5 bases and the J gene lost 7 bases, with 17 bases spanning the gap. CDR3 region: CASSLRDTEGEKLFF. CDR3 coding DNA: TGTGCCAGTAGTCTTCGGGACACCGAAGGTGAAAAACTGTTTTTT.